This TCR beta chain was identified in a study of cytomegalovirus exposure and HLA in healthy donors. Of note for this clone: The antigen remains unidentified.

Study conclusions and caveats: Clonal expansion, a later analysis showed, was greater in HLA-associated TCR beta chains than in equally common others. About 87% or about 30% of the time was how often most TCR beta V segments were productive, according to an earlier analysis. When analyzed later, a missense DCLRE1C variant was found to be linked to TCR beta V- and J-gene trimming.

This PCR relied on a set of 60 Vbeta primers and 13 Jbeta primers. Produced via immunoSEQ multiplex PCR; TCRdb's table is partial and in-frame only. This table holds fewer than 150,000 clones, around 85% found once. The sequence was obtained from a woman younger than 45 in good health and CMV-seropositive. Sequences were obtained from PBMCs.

In DNA, the CDR3 is TGTGCCAGCTCAACCGGGTCCTCCTACGAGCAGTACTTC. This translates into CASSTGSSYEQYF. The chain combines TRBV18 with TRBJ2-7; no reliable D call. Germline lookup yields CDR1 KGHSH and CDR2 LQKENI. The CDR3 contains 13 residues. Between the trimmed V and J ends, which lost 5 bases and 0 bases, there was a span of 8 bases.